The 16 T cell receptor beta chains presented below share a single source sample, sequenced in a study of control samples from healthy donors and cancer patients. The data were produced by immunoSEQ multiplex PCR, yet TCRdb's version contains in-frame clones alone and is incomplete. The sample shows fewer than 150,000 clones, approximately 90% of them seen only once. The sample comprised blood. Source of these receptors: a man between 18 and 29 years old in good health.

The rearrangement joins TRBV11-3 to TRBJ2-7, with D perhaps being TRBD1 or TRBD2 (5 bases each). Per germline, CDR1 SGHNT and CDR2 YENEEA. V shed 1 base and J shed 5 bases, with 9 bases lying between them. CDR3 length equals 13 residues. The CDR3 here is CASSLGGDHEQYF. For the CDR3, the DNA is TGTGCCAGCAGCTTAGGAGGGGACCACGAGCAGTACTTC.

This clone appeared a single time. The rearrangement links TRBV18 to TRBJ1-2, with D uncertain. The V gene's germline CDR1 is KGHSH and CDR2 LQKENI. The CDR3 consists of 15 residues. V was pared by 0 bases and J by 2 bases, with 10 bases between. The CDR3 DNA reads TGTGCCAGCTCACCACCGTCCGGACTCAACTATGGCTACACCTTC. As protein: CASSPPSGLNYGYTF.

The rearrangement uses TRBV7-8 and TRBJ1-2, with D unresolved. Germline-derived CDR1 and CDR2 are SGHVS and FQNEAQ. Trimming took off 2 bases at V and 7 bases at J, with 8 bases between the two ends. This CDR3 region has 12 residues. CDR3 sequence (DNA): TGTGCCAGCAGCTTAATAGTTAGTGGCTACACCTTC. Its translation is CASSLIVSGYTF.

The CDR3 nucleotides are TGTGCCAGTAGTTTCAAAGAGACCCAGTACTTC. Residues: CASSFKETQYF. The chain carries TRBV19 and TRBJ2-5; D call uncertain. Trimming removed 5 bases at V and 3 bases at J, with 4 bases between. Germline CDR1 LNHDA, CDR2 SQIVND (reference sequence). CDR3 length equals 11 residues. The entire variable domain, with the rest obtained from reference TRBV19 and TRBJ2-5, is as follows: DGGITQSPKYLFRKEGQNVTLSCEQNLNHDAMYWYRQDPGQGLRLIYYSQIVNDFQKGDIAEGYSVSREKKESFPLTVTSAQKNPTAFYLCASSFKETQYFGPGTRLLVL.

The chain is built from TRBV6-1 and TRBJ1-4; 11 nucleotides agree with TRBD1. The CDR3 length is 17 residues. V shed 4 bases and J 3 bases; nucleotides not matched to a gene: 7. The germline CDR1 and CDR2 sequences are MNHNS and SASEGT. CDR3: CASSVGQGAMANEKLFF. Here the CDR3 DNA reads TGTGCCAGCAGTGTTGGACAGGGGGCGATGGCTAATGAAAAACTGTTTTTT.

This chain links TRBV5-5 with TRBJ1-6; no reliable D call. This CDR3 comprises 12 residues. Trimming removed 4 bases from V and 7 bases from J, with 6 bases in between. Germline assignment: CDR1 SGHKS and CDR2 YYEKEE (reference sequence). The CDR3 region has the DNA TGTGCCAGCAGCGCCGGGAATTCACCCCTCCACTTT. The encoded protein is CASSAGNSPLHF.

This clone was observed a single time. The V and J genes are TRBV19 and TRBJ1-5, with a possible D match to TRBD1 (6 bases). The germline V gene encodes CDR1 LNHDA and CDR2 SQIVND (reference sequence). This CDR3 is 14 amino acids long. V gave up 4 bases and J gave up 5 bases, with 12 bases separating them. The CDR3 DNA is TGTGCCAGTAGTACCAACAGGGTCCATCAGCCCCAGCATTTT. As protein: CASSTNRVHQPQHF.

J is TRBJ1-2 and V is TRBV6-5; D gene ambiguous. This CDR3 is 13 amino acids long. Per germline, CDR1 MNHEY and CDR2 SVGAGI. V lost 2 bases and J lost 8, with 12 bases in between. The CDR3 coding sequence is TGTGCCAGCAGTTACGGCCTCGTACGCGGCTACACCTTC. Translation gives CASSYGLVRGYTF.

This chain's CDR3 is CASSQSARGDTQYF. The CDR3 region has the DNA TGTGCCAGCAGCCAATCGGCGAGGGGGGATACGCAGTATTTT. The chain recombines TRBV3-1 (or the pseudogene TRBV3-2) with TRBJ2-3, with TRBD1 as a possible D gene (6 bases). Germline CDR1 and CDR2: LGHDT and YNNKEL (reference sequence). This CDR3 has 14 residues. The ends were cut back, 2 bases at V and 6 bases at J, with 12 bases in the middle.

This CDR3 reads CASSYSLRWGEGGELFF. The DNA for the CDR3 is TGTGCCAGCAGTTACTCGTTACGCTGGGGGGAAGGCGGGGAGCTGTTTTTT. The chain combines TRBV6-7 with TRBJ2-2, with TRBD2 as a possible D gene (6 bases). TRBV6-7 is an ORF, and what it does is uncertain. This CDR3 spans 17 amino acids. V lost 0 bases and J lost 7, with 18 bases in between.

The rearrangement links TRBV7-2 to TRBJ2-5, with 9 bases lining up with TRBD1. The CDR3 loop spans 15 amino acids. V lost 4 bases, J lost 1 base, and 4 bases stayed unmatched. Germline V gives CDR1 SGHTA, CDR2 FQGNSA. CDR3 sequence (DNA): TGTGCCAGCAGCTCGGGACAGGGCCCCCAAGAGACCCAGTACTTC. Protein: CASSSGQGPQETQYF.

V usage is TRBV10-2 and J usage is TRBJ2-3, with TRBD1 matching over 7 bases. V shed 6 bases, J shed 3 bases, and the junction held 9 bases outside the gene matches. The CDR3 totals 15 residues. Per germline, CDR1 WSHSY and CDR2 SAAADI. CDR3 sequence reads: CASSSTGLSTDTQYF. The CDR3 nucleotides read TGCGCCAGCAGCTCGACAGGGTTGTCGACAGATACGCAGTATTTT.

The chain carries TRBV7-9 and TRBJ1-1, with D unclear. The CDR3 spans 13 residues. Trimming removed 3 bases at V and 5 bases at J, with 10 bases between. Germline V gene sequence: CDR1 SEHNR, CDR2 FQNEAQ (reference sequence). CDR3 sequence: CASSLEWETEAFF. The CDR3 DNA sequence: TGTGCCAGCAGCTTGGAATGGGAGACTGAAGCTTTCTTT.

The chain joins TRBV7-9 to TRBJ2-5; TRBD1 aligns across 8 bases. The CDR3 contains 15 residues. Germline values: CDR1 SEHNR, CDR2 FQNEAQ (reference sequence). V lost 5 bases to trimming and J lost 2 bases; unmatched junction nucleotides: 7. The CDR3 DNA reads TGTGCCAGCAGCGGACAGGGACTGACTCAAGAGACCCAGTACTTC. It codes for CASSGQGLTQETQYF.

CDR3 in amino acids: CASSYSKGPDTQYF. The CDR3 region has the DNA TGCGCCAGCAGCTATTCAAAGGGGCCAGATACGCAGTATTTT. The chain employs TRBV5-1 and TRBJ2-3; weak D call: TRBD1 (5 bases). Germline CDR1 SGHRS, CDR2 YFSETQ. The CDR3 contains 14 residues. Trimming stripped 3 bases from V and 4 bases from J, with 12 bases between.

This clone was detected once. This rearrangement joins TRBV6-5 to TRBJ2-3, with 11 positions matching TRBD2. The CDR3 is 16 amino acids. V gave up 4 bases and J gave up 5 bases; unmatched junction bases: 8. Germline CDR1 reads MNHEY; CDR2 reads SVGAGI. The CDR3 is CASSFDLAGGGDTQYF. DNA for the CDR3: TGTGCCAGCAGTTTTGACCTAGCGGGGGGTGGAGATACGCAGTATTTT.